What follows describes a single T cell receptor (beta chain). Its target is unknown. Germline V gene sequence: CDR1 LGHNA, CDR2 YNFKEQ. V gave up 3 bases and J gave up 0 bases; unmatched junction bases: 10. The CDR3 contains 18 residues. Unrecorded immune exposures were likely, despite nominal health at sampling. This entry comes from a study of cytomegalovirus exposure and HLA in healthy donors. 13 Jbeta primers and 60 Vbeta primers were used for the PCR. Sequencing was performed with immunoSEQ multiplex PCR; in TCRdb, only in-frame clones are kept and a portion is missing. This sample has some 130,000 clones, with about 80% found just once. Study findings and constraints: A further, later analysis showed that HLA-associated TCR beta chains (compared with equally common others) were more clonally expanded.

V and J are TRBV4-2 and TRBJ1-2; 10 bases line up with TRBD1. Specimen: PBMCs. This receptor was obtained from a male donor in good health and CMV-seronegative. This chain's CDR3 is CASSHTGQGGGSNYGYTF. The CDR3 DNA reads as TGTGCCAGCAGCCATACCGGACAGGGGGGGGGCTCTAACTATGGCTACACCTTC.